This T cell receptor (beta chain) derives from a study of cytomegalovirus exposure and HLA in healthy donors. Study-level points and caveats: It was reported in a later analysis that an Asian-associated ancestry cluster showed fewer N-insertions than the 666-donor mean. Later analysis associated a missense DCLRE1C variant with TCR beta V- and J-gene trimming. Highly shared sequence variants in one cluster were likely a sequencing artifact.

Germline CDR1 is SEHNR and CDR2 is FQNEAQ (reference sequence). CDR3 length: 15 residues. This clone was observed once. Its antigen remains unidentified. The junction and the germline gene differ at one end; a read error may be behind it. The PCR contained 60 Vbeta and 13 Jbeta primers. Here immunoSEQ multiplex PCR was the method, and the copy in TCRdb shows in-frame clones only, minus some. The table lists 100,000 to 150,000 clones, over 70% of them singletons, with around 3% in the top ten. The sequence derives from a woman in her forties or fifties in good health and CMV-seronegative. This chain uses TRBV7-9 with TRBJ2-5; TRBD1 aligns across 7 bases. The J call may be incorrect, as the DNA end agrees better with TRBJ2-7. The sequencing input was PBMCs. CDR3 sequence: CSSSSNRGDPYEQYF. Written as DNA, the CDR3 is TGTTCCAGCAGTTCTAACAGGGGTGACCCCTACGAGCAGTACTTC.